This is a list of T cell receptor beta chains from one sample in a study of T cell changes during pregnancy in multiple sclerosis. Sequencing used immunoSEQ multiplex PCR; TCRdb keeps in-frame clones, though not all of them. There are tens of thousands of clones in the sample; about 92% occur only once, and around 6% lies in the top ten. Sequenced material: CD8+ T cells from peripheral blood mononuclear cells, taken in the third trimester of pregnancy. These receptors all come from a female donor with multiple sclerosis, enrolled in a pregnancy study. The CDR3 runs from the conserved cysteine through the conserved F or W. The order of the fields is CDR3 DNA, CDR3 protein, clone size, J gene, D gene, V gene. The D gene is left open where the match is weak. Clone size is not always given. Where it is, it says once, few, many or a class for expanded clones.

cdr3_nt: TGTGCCAGCAGCTTAGAAGCAGGGGTTTACGCTGAAGCTTTCTTT; cdr3_aa: CASSLEAGVYAEAFF; clone_size: .; j_call: TRBJ1-1; d_call: .; v_call: TRBV13
cdr3_nt: TGTGCCAGTAGTATGTCAGGGAACGGGGGTTACGAGCAGTACTTC; cdr3_aa: CASSMSGNGGYEQYF; clone_size: .; j_call: TRBJ2-7; d_call: .; v_call: TRBV19
cdr3_nt: TGCAGCGTTCGATGGAGTGCTCAAGAGACCCAGTACTTC; cdr3_aa: CSVRWSAQETQYF; clone_size: .; j_call: TRBJ2-5; d_call: .; v_call: TRBV29-1
cdr3_nt: TGTGCCTGGAAATCCAAGAGTATTTACGAGCAGTACTTC; cdr3_aa: CAWKSKSIYEQYF; clone_size: once; j_call: TRBJ2-7; d_call: .; v_call: TRBV30
cdr3_nt: TGTGCCAGAAGCTTGGGGGACAGCGAGAACACTGAAGCTTTCTTT; cdr3_aa: CARSLGDSENTEAFF; clone_size: .; j_call: TRBJ1-1; d_call: TRBD1; v_call: TRBV5-3
cdr3_nt: TGTGCCTGGAGTGTACCCGGGAGAGACAATGAGCAGTTCTTC; cdr3_aa: CAWSVPGRDNEQFF; clone_size: .; j_call: TRBJ2-1; d_call: .; v_call: TRBV30
cdr3_nt: TGTGCCAGCAGCCATGGTAGCGGGAGGATGTACAATGAGCAGTTCTTC; cdr3_aa: CASSHGSGRMYNEQFF; clone_size: .; j_call: TRBJ2-1; d_call: TRBD2; v_call: TRBV14
cdr3_nt: TGTGCCAGCAGTGAACTAGCGGGAGGGCCTTCCTACGAGCAGTACTTC; cdr3_aa: CASSELAGGPSYEQYF; clone_size: .; j_call: TRBJ2-7; d_call: TRBD2; v_call: TRBV2
cdr3_nt: TGTGCCAGCAGTCCTACGGACAGGAGCTCCTACAATGAGCAGTTCTTC; cdr3_aa: CASSPTDRSSYNEQFF; clone_size: .; j_call: TRBJ2-1; d_call: TRBD1; v_call: TRBV27
cdr3_nt: TGTGCCAGCAGTTTAAAGCCGGGGCGGGGACTAGACAATGAGCAGTTCTTC; cdr3_aa: CASSLKPGRGLDNEQFF; clone_size: .; j_call: TRBJ2-1; d_call: TRBD2; v_call: TRBV27
cdr3_nt: TGCGCCAGCAGTGTCGCTGCGGGAGGGGTAGAGACCCAGTACTTC; cdr3_aa: CASSVAAGGVETQYF; clone_size: .; j_call: TRBJ2-5; d_call: TRBD2; v_call: TRBV10-2
cdr3_nt: TGTGCCAGCAGTATCTTCGGGGAAGCCGGTCAGCCCCAGCATTTT; cdr3_aa: CASSIFGEAGQPQHF; clone_size: many; j_call: TRBJ1-5; d_call: .; v_call: TRBV6-1
cdr3_nt: TGCAGCGTTGAAGGGGCAGGGGCCCCCTACGAGCAGTACTTC; cdr3_aa: CSVEGAGAPYEQYF; clone_size: .; j_call: TRBJ2-7; d_call: .; v_call: TRBV29-1
cdr3_nt: TGTGCCAGCAGTTTAGGGGTAGCGTCCGAGCAGTACTTC; cdr3_aa: CASSLGVASEQYF; clone_size: .; j_call: TRBJ2-7; d_call: .; v_call: TRBV28
cdr3_nt: TGTGCTAGCAGCCGCACAGGGGGTAGCGCAGATACGCAGTATTTT; cdr3_aa: CASSRTGGSADTQYF; clone_size: .; j_call: TRBJ2-3; d_call: TRBD1; v_call: TRBV7-7
cdr3_nt: TGTGCCAGCAGCTTAGGGTCGGGGGCTGAAGCTTTCTTT; cdr3_aa: CASSLGSGAEAFF; clone_size: .; j_call: TRBJ1-1; d_call: .; v_call: TRBV7-2
cdr3_nt: TGTGCCAGTAGTATATTTTTCGGGACAGCTTCAACCTACGAGCAGTACTTC; cdr3_aa: CASSIFFGTASTYEQYF; clone_size: .; j_call: TRBJ2-7; d_call: TRBD1; v_call: TRBV19
cdr3_nt: TGCGCCAGCAGCCAAGAAGGGACAGGGGCCTACGAGCAGTACTTC; cdr3_aa: CASSQEGTGAYEQYF; clone_size: .; j_call: TRBJ2-7; d_call: TRBD1; v_call: TRBV4-3
cdr3_nt: TGTGCCAGCAGCTTTACAGCGGCCGGGGAGCTGTTTTTT; cdr3_aa: CASSFTAAGELFF; clone_size: .; j_call: TRBJ2-2; d_call: .; v_call: TRBV7-3
cdr3_nt: TGTGCCAGCAGTTTAGGGTTCGAGTCCAGGGGGCGGAACACTGAAGCTTTCTTT; cdr3_aa: CASSLGFESRGRNTEAFF; clone_size: .; j_call: TRBJ1-1; d_call: TRBD1; v_call: TRBV27